Below are 18 T cell receptor beta chains sequenced from a single sample in a study of blood T cell repertoires in COVID-19. Sequenced by immunoSEQ multiplex PCR; TCRdb stores in-frame clones only, minus some. The sample carries over 150,000 clones, over 80% recorded once. What was sequenced was peripheral blood. The receptor source for this set is a woman older than 75 with active or convalescent COVID-19.

V gene TRBV4-1 combines with J gene TRBJ1-5, with TRBD1 identical over 10 bases. V trimming: 1 base; J trimming: 12 bases; junction bases outside the gene matches: 12. The CDR3 extends over 16 amino acids. Germline CDR1 MGHRA, CDR2 YSYEKL. The CDR3 spells CASSQAADRGLLGQHF. In DNA, the CDR3 is TGCGCCAGCAGCCAAGCAGCGGACAGGGGGTTGCTTGGCCAGCATTTT.

On this clone: Distinct nucleotide sequences in the sample also encode this CDR3. V is TRBV7-2 and J is TRBJ1-1; D call uncertain. Germline V gene lookup returns CDR1 SGHTA and CDR2 FQGNSA. Trimming shortened V by 1 base and J by 1 base, and 7 bases separated the two germline ends. The CDR3 loop spans 14 amino acids. The CDR3 reads CASSLGSQNTEAFF. DNA of the CDR3: TGTGCCAGCAGCTTAGGATCACAGAACACTGAAGCTTTCTTT.

This clone came up a few times. The chain couples TRBV3-1 (or the pseudogene TRBV3-2) to TRBJ1-4; 9 bases are shared with TRBD1. The CDR3 is made up of 15 amino acids. Germline V lookup: CDR1 LGHDT, CDR2 YNNKEL (reference sequence). J lost 7 bases, V lost 4 bases, and 7 bases had no gene match. The CDR3 sequence is CASSPNRGPSEKLFF. The CDR3 nucleotides read TGTGCCAGCAGCCCTAACAGGGGGCCGAGTGAAAAACTGTTTTTT.

This clone was counted a single time. V gene TRBV15 combines with J gene TRBJ1-4; 7 nucleotides align to TRBD1. From germline, CDR1 is LNHNV and CDR2 YYDKDF (reference sequence). Trimming at V came to 1 base and at J to 5 bases, leaving 4 bases not matched to a gene. This CDR3 is 15 amino acids long. CDR3 nucleotides: TGTGCCACCAGCAGAGGGAGGGACAGCAATGAAAAACTGTTTTTT. Protein: CATSRGRDSNEKLFF.

This chain uses TRBV19 with TRBJ1-6; D not resolved. CDR3 length: 12 residues. Germline V gene lookup returns CDR1 LNHDA and CDR2 SQIVND (reference sequence). The germline V and J ends were trimmed by 1 base and 8 bases, with 3 bases remaining between them. CDR3 loop: CASSIADSPLHF. The CDR3 DNA reads TGTGCCAGTAGTATAGCAGATTCACCCCTCCACTTT.

V and J are TRBV7-9 and TRBJ1-5; TRBD1 is a possible D gene (6 bases). The length of the CDR3 is 16 residues. The V gene lost 5 bases and the J gene lost 7 bases, with 21 bases spanning the gap. Germline CDR1 SEHNR, CDR2 FQNEAQ (reference sequence). This CDR3 is CASSVGAGVEIQPQHF. The CDR3 coding sequence is TGTGCCAGCAGCGTAGGGGCAGGGGTGGAGATCCAGCCCCAGCATTTT.

CDR3 protein: CAISPQGSSGNTIYF. CDR3 nucleotide sequence: TGTGCCATCAGTCCACAGGGAAGCTCTGGAAACACCATATATTTT. V is TRBV10-3 and J is TRBJ1-3; TRBD1 is a possible D gene (6 bases). This CDR3 is built from 15 residues. Germline CDR1 and CDR2: ENHRY and SYGVKD. The V end was cut by 5 bases, the J end by 0 bases, with 11 bases between.

This chain connects TRBV4-3 to TRBJ2-4; D is undetermined. V was clipped by 4 bases and J by 0 bases, with 10 bases between them. CDR1 is LGHNA and CDR2 is YSLEER in the germline V gene. CDR3 size: 15 residues. For the CDR3, the DNA is TGCGCCAGCAGCCTCGGAAGACTAGCCAAAAACATTCAGTACTTC. Translating gives CASSLGRLAKNIQYF.

V and J are TRBV12-5 and TRBJ1-2; 8 nucleotides align to TRBD1. V was clipped by 2 bases and J by 4 bases; unmatched bases: 9. The CDR3 length is 16 residues. CDR1 and CDR2 (germline): LGHNT, FRNRAP. CDR3 coding DNA: TGTGCTAGTGGTTTGTTTATCGGACAGGGCACCTATGGCTACACCTTC. Translation: CASGLFIGQGTYGYTF.

The chain joins TRBV4-3 to TRBJ1-1, with TRBD1 matching over 10 bases. Unmatched junction bases numbered 3, after V lost 4 bases and J lost 4 bases. Looked up from germline, CDR1 is LGHNA and CDR2 is YSLEER. CDR3 size: 14 residues. The CDR3 region has the DNA TGCGCCAGCAGCCCAAGGACAGGGGGCACTGAAGCTTTCTTT. It yields the protein CASSPRTGGTEAFF.

The rearrangement joins TRBV11-3 to TRBJ2-2; 7 positions agree with TRBD2. CDR1 is SGHNT, CDR2 YENEEA, per germline. CDR3 length: 15 residues. V was clipped by 8 bases and J by 4 bases; unmatched bases: 10. CDR3 protein: CASQLGAGSTGELFF. For the CDR3, the DNA is TGTGCCAGCCAGCTCGGAGCGGGGAGCACCGGGGAGCTGTTTTTT.

V gene TRBV20-1 combines with J gene TRBJ1-5, with D possibly being TRBD1 (5 bases). The germline gives CDR1 DFQATT, CDR2 SNEGSKA (reference sequence). V lost 3 bases, J lost 3 bases, and 12 bases lay in between. The CDR3 is 14 residues long. CDR3 bases: TGCAGTGCTAGTCCAGACAGTAACAATCAGCCCCAGCATTTT. The encoded protein is CSASPDSNNQPQHF.

The chain recombines TRBV30 with TRBJ1-1; tentative D call: TRBD1 (6 bases). This CDR3 region has 14 residues. CDR1 GTSNPN and CDR2 SVGIG come from the germline V gene (reference sequence). Between the trimmed V and J ends, which lost 6 bases and 5 bases, there was a span of 19 bases. Here the CDR3 DNA reads TGTGCCTGTCCCCGGGCAGGGGAAGGAACTGAAGCTTTCTTT. It encodes CACPRAGEGTEAFF.

The rearrangement uses TRBV7-2 and TRBJ1-5; 7 nucleotides agree with TRBD1. CDR3 length equals 15 residues. Trimming took 4 bases from V and 0 from J; bases not matched to a gene: 3. CDR1 is SGHTA and CDR2 is FQGNSA in the germline V gene. CDR3 nucleotides: TGTGCCAGCAGCTCACAGGGGAATAGCAATCAGCCCCAGCATTTT. This encodes CASSSQGNSNQPQHF.

The V gene is TRBV13, the J gene TRBJ1-2; possible D gene TRBD1, 6 bases. The CDR3 sequence is 14 residues long. Trimming took 1 base from V and 7 from J, leaving 13 bases between them. Germline-derived CDR1 and CDR2 are PRHDT and FYEKMQ (reference sequence). CDR3 nucleotide sequence: TGTGCCAGCAGCTTAGACAGGGCGGGAGGTGGCTACACCTTC. Its translation: CASSLDRAGGGYTF.

V gene TRBV19 combines with J gene TRBJ2-7; TRBD1 aligns across 7 bases. J gave up 0 bases and V 5 bases, and 4 bases lay outside the gene matches. The V gene's germline CDR1 is LNHDA and CDR2 SQIVND (reference sequence). The CDR3 is made up of 14 amino acids. In DNA, the CDR3 is TGTGCCAGTAGTCCCCGACAGGGCTCCTACGAGCAGTACTTC. Protein sequence: CASSPRQGSYEQYF.

The rearrangement joins TRBV15 to TRBJ2-3; tentatively, D is TRBD2 (7 bases). The CDR3 has 18 residues. Trimming removed 0 bases from V and 0 bases from J, with 16 bases in between. The germline gives CDR1 LNHNV, CDR2 YYDKDF (reference sequence). The CDR3 DNA follows: TGTGCCACCAGCAGAGATTTGTGGGGGGGCGCTAGCACAGATACGCAGTATTTT. This codes for CATSRDLWGGASTDTQYF.

The rearrangement uses TRBV5-4 and TRBJ2-2; 9 positions match TRBD1. With 5 bases clipped from V and 5 bases from J, the junction kept 7 bases outside the gene matches. Germline V lookup: CDR1 SGHNT, CDR2 YYREEE (reference sequence). There are 15 residues in the CDR3. The CDR3 coding sequence is TGTGCCAGCAGTCGGACAGGGGCGGTTACCGGGGAGCTGTTTTTT. Translated, it gives CASSRTGAVTGELFF.